Below, one T cell receptor (beta chain) is given with its context. They ran version v3.0 of the immunoSEQ assay at survey level. Some clones are missing from TCRdb's copy, which holds only in-frame ones; the method was immunoSEQ multiplex PCR. The sample shows about 20,000 clones, around three quarters of them seen only once. This record comes from a study of long-term antiretroviral therapy in people with HIV. This clonotype was obtained from a man between 18 and 35 years old with HIV. Specimen: unsorted PBMCs, collected 0.5 years before starting antiretroviral therapy.

CDR3 coding DNA: TGCGCCAGCAGCTTGGTTGGTATCTACAATGAGCAGTTCTTC. It yields the protein CASSLVGIYNEQFF. V and J are TRBV5-1 and TRBJ2-1; D is unresolved. The CDR3 runs to 14 residues. The V gene lost 0 bases and the J gene lost 3 bases, with 7 bases spanning the gap. Per germline, CDR1 SGHRS and CDR2 YFSETQ.